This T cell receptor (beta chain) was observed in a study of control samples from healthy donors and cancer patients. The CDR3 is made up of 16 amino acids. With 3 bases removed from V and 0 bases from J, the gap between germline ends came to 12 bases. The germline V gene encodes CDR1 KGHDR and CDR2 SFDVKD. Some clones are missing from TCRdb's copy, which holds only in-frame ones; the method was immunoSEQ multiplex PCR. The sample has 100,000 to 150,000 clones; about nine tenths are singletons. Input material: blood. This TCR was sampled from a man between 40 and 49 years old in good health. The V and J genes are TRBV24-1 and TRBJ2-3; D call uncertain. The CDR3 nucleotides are TGTGCCACCAGTGATCCCTGGACGTCCAGCACAGATACGCAGTATTTT. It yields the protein CATSDPWTSSTDTQYF.